These 26 T cell receptor beta chains came from one sample sequenced in a study of blood T cell repertoires in COVID-19. TCRdb keeps only in-frame clones here, not all; method: immunoSEQ multiplex PCR. The table shows hundreds of thousands of clones, with 85% occurring only once. Sequenced material: PBMCs or T cells enriched from blood (not recorded which). These receptors all stem from a man aged 40-50 years who had recovered from COVID-19.

The chain carries TRBV30 and TRBJ2-2; 8 positions match TRBD2. CDR1 is GTSNPN and CDR2 is SVGIG in the germline V gene (reference sequence). V gave up 7 bases and J gave up 7 bases; unmatched junction bases: 5. The CDR3 is 12 residues long. The CDR3 here is CASREGGGELFF. CDR3 nucleotide sequence: TGTGCCTCCCGGGAGGGGGGCGGGGAGCTGTTTTTT. Variable domain in full (rest from reference TRBV30 and TRBJ2-2): SQTIHQWPATLVQPVGSPLSLECTVEGTSNPNLYWYRQAAGRGLQLLFYSVGIGQISSEVPQNLSASRPQDRQFILSSKKLLLSDSGFYLCASREGGGELFFGEGSRLTVL.

The V and J genes are TRBV2 and TRBJ1-1, with 10 bases identical to TRBD1. CDR3 size: 14 residues. Germline V gene lookup returns CDR1 SNHLY and CDR2 FYNNEI. V trimming: 5 bases; J trimming: 5 bases; junction bases outside the gene matches: 5. CDR3 coding DNA: TGTGCCAGCAGTCGACAGGGGGCCGTTACTGAAGCTTTCTTT. Residues: CASSRQGAVTEAFF.

The V call is TRBV19, the J call TRBJ2-3, with 9 bases lining up with TRBD2. Trimming cost V 6 bases and J 6 bases; bases outside gene matches: 4. The CDR3 spans 13 residues. Germline V lookup: CDR1 LNHDA, CDR2 SQIVND (reference sequence). CDR3 in amino acids: CASSELAGDTQYF. The CDR3 region has the DNA TGTGCCAGTAGCGAGCTAGCGGGGGATACGCAGTATTTT. Variable domain in full (rest from reference TRBV19 and TRBJ2-3): DGGITQSPKYLFRKEGQNVTLSCEQNLNHDAMYWYRQDPGQGLRLIYYSQIVNDFQKGDIAEGYSVSREKKESFPLTVTSAQKNPTAFYLCASSELAGDTQYFGPGTRLTVL.

CDR3 in DNA: TGTGCCAGCAGTGACGCTAACTATGGCTACACCTTC. Protein: CASSDANYGYTF. V is TRBV2 and J is TRBJ1-2; D not resolved. The CDR3 totals 12 residues. CDR1 and CDR2 from the germline V gene are SNHLY and FYNNEI. V shed 3 bases and J shed 0 bases, with 2 bases lying between them.

For the CDR3, the DNA is TGTGCCAGTAGTACTCCGGGACAGATCAATCAGCCCCAGCATTTT. This translates into CASSTPGQINQPQHF. This rearrangement joins TRBV19 to TRBJ1-5; TRBD1 matches at 7 bases. With 4 bases clipped from V and 3 bases from J, the junction kept 6 bases outside the gene matches. This CDR3 is built from 15 residues. CDR1 and CDR2 from the germline V gene are LNHDA and SQIVND (reference sequence).

This sequence joins TRBV28 and TRBJ2-2; the D is unclear. Deletions cut 3 bases from V and 5 bases from J, with 4 bases between. CDR1 MDHEN and CDR2 SYDVKM come from the germline V gene. The CDR3 length is 12 residues. The CDR3 spells CASSFFTGELFF. The CDR3 nucleotides read TGTGCCAGCAGTTTCTTTACCGGGGAGCTGTTTTTT.

The rearrangement links TRBV15 to TRBJ2-2; D is uncertain. Germline-derived CDR1 and CDR2 are LNHNV and YYDKDF (reference sequence). V was trimmed by 1 base and J by 0 bases, leaving 6 bases between them. This CDR3 comprises 15 residues. This CDR3 is CATSRGNSNTGELFF. The CDR3 nucleotides are TGTGCCACCAGCAGAGGAAACTCGAACACCGGGGAGCTGTTTTTT.

The chain is built from TRBV6-5 and TRBJ1-2, with 9 bases aligning to TRBD1. With 6 bases clipped from V and 2 bases from J, the junction kept 4 bases outside the gene matches. Germline CDR1 reads MNHEY; CDR2 reads SVGAGI. The length of the CDR3 is 14 residues. The CDR3 DNA reads as TGTGCCAGCAGGGAGGACAGGGGAAACTATGGCTACACCTTC. Protein: CASREDRGNYGYTF.

This rearrangement joins TRBV3-1 (or the pseudogene TRBV3-2) to TRBJ1-6; TRBD1 is a possible D gene (5 bases). There are 17 residues in the CDR3. Germline loops: CDR1 LGHDT, CDR2 YNNKEL (reference sequence). Between the trimmed V and J ends, which lost 5 bases and 5 bases, there was a span of 19 bases. This CDR3 is CASSYYASTVNNSPLHF. The CDR3 nucleotides are TGTGCCAGCAGCTACTATGCGTCGACAGTAAATAATTCACCCCTCCACTTT.

V is TRBV6-2 or TRBV6-3 and J is TRBJ1-2, with D perhaps TRBD1 (5 bases). The V gene lost 0 bases and the J gene lost 7 bases, with 21 bases spanning the gap. Per the germline V gene, CDR1 is MNHEY and CDR2 is SVGEGT. This CDR3 is 17 amino acids long. The CDR3: CASSYSIPPAQEGGYTF. For the CDR3, the DNA is TGTGCCAGCAGTTACTCGATTCCACCGGCACAGGAGGGTGGCTACACCTTC.

V gene TRBV28 combines with J gene TRBJ1-1; a weak D match, TRBD1 (6 bases). With 3 bases removed from V and 7 bases from J, the gap between germline ends came to 15 bases. The germline V gene has CDR1 MDHEN and CDR2 SYDVKM. The CDR3 runs 14 residues. The CDR3 region has the DNA TGTGCCAGCAGTTTCAGGTACAGGGAAATTGAAGCTTTCTTT. It encodes CASSFRYREIEAFF.

This clone showed up just once. The chain uses TRBV24-1 and TRBJ2-5, with D possibly TRBD2 on 5 matching bases. The CDR3 has 15 residues. V was clipped by 3 bases and J by 4 bases, with 14 bases between them. Germline CDR1 and CDR2: KGHDR and SFDVKD. The CDR3 nucleotides read TGTGCCACCAGTGATACTAGAGAGGAGTCAGAGACCCAGTACTTC. Translation: CATSDTREESETQYF.

This chain's CDR3 is CASSLDVAGFSGNTIYF. The CDR3, as DNA: TGTGCCAGCAGCTTAGACGTGGCAGGTTTCTCTGGAAACACCATATATTTT. The chain uses TRBV7-2 and TRBJ1-3; D ambiguous. The V and J ends lost 1 base and 0 bases respectively, with 13 bases between them. CDR3 length: 17 residues. Germline CDR1 reads SGHTA; CDR2 reads FQGNSA.

This clone was recorded only once. V is TRBV29-1 and J is TRBJ2-5, with no clear D. The CDR3 is 17 amino acids. V was shortened by 0 bases and J by 2 bases, with 19 bases between the two germline ends. Germline CDR1 SQVTM, CDR2 ANQGSEA. CDR3 amino acids: CSVEDLTSFTDQETQYF. The CDR3 bases are TGCAGCGTTGAAGATCTTACTTCTTTTACAGATCAAGAGACCCAGTACTTC.

The rearrangement joins TRBV6-2 or TRBV6-3 to TRBJ1-1; TRBD1 might be the D (5 bases). Germline-derived CDR1 and CDR2 are MNHEY and SVGEGT. The CDR3 has 14 residues. Trimming removed 0 bases at V and 3 bases at J, with 8 bases between. CDR3 DNA sequence: TGTGCCAGCAGTTACTCGCGGGGGTACACTGAAGCTTTCTTT. It is translated as CASSYSRGYTEAFF.

This sequence joins TRBV7-6 and TRBJ2-7; possibly TRBD2 for D (7 bases). Trimming removed 0 bases from V and 4 bases from J, with 13 bases in between. The CDR3 is 15 amino acids. In germline, CDR1 is SGHVS, CDR2 FNYEAQ. CDR3 sequence (DNA): TGTGCCAGCAGCTTAGCGGAGGGAGGGGGGTACGAGCAGTACTTC. Amino acid sequence: CASSLAEGGGYEQYF. Full variable domain (outside the CDR3, taken from reference TRBV7-6 and TRBJ2-7): GAGVSQSPRYKVTKRGQDVALRCDPISGHVSLYWYRQALGQGPEFLTYFNYEAQQDKSGLPNDRFSAERPEGSISTLTIQRTEQRDSAMYRCASSLAEGGGYEQYFGPGTRLTVT.

This clone has only a few counts. The chain links TRBV24-1 to TRBJ2-5; 8 nucleotides agree with TRBD2. Trimming removed 9 bases from V and 4 bases from J; junction bases left unmatched: 3. CDR3 size: 12 residues. Germline loops: CDR1 KGHDR, CDR2 SFDVKD. The CDR3 bases are TGTGCCACCTCCCGGGGGGGAGAGACCCAGTACTTC. Translation gives CATSRGGETQYF.

V and J are TRBV27 and TRBJ2-7; no clear D. CDR1 is MNHEY, CDR2 SMNVEV, per germline (reference sequence). The CDR3 totals 15 residues. V lost 3 bases and J lost 1, with 13 bases in between. The CDR3 sequence is CASSLTVGGSYEQYF. The CDR3, as DNA: TGTGCCAGCAGTTTGACGGTCGGCGGATCCTACGAGCAGTACTTC.

The rearrangement joins TRBV19 to TRBJ1-2; weak D call: TRBD1 (6 bases). The germline V gene has CDR1 LNHDA and CDR2 SQIVND (reference sequence). Trimming removed 5 bases at V and 3 bases at J, with 16 bases between. This CDR3 spans 15 amino acids. As DNA, the CDR3 is TGTGCCAGTAGTCCAGGGGACGGTCGTTACTATGGCTACACCTTC. Protein: CASSPGDGRYYGYTF.

J is TRBJ2-1 and V is TRBV5-1; 7 bases are shared with TRBD1. J was trimmed by 5 bases and V by 2 bases; bases with no gene match: 7. This CDR3 is 15 amino acids long. Germline V gives CDR1 SGHRS, CDR2 YFSETQ. This CDR3 reads CASSLPGQRDNEQFF. The CDR3 DNA reads TGCGCCAGCAGCTTACCGGGACAGCGTGACAATGAGCAGTTCTTC.

In its sample, this clone was seen once. The rearrangement uses TRBV6-5 and TRBJ2-2, with a weak D call TRBD2 (7 bases). CDR3 length equals 15 residues. The V and J ends lost 2 bases and 6 bases respectively, with 13 bases between them. Per the germline V gene, CDR1 is MNHEY and CDR2 is SVGAGI. CDR3 residues: CASSYDRTRAGELFF. DNA of the CDR3: TGTGCCAGCAGTTACGACAGGACTAGGGCCGGGGAGCTGTTTTTT.

The sample holds one count of this clone. This chain joins TRBV7-9 and TRBJ1-1, with D unresolved. From germline, CDR1 is SEHNR and CDR2 FQNEAQ (reference sequence). The V end lost 1 base, the J end lost 5 bases, and 8 bases lay between the germline ends. The CDR3 runs 13 residues. CDR3 in amino acids: CASSLDGLTEAFF. The CDR3 coding sequence is TGTGCCAGCAGCTTAGATGGCTTAACTGAAGCTTTCTTT.

The V and J genes are TRBV6-5 and TRBJ2-2; D not certain. The length of the CDR3 is 13 residues. Germline-derived CDR1 and CDR2 are MNHEY and SVGAGI. V lost 4 bases to trimming and J lost 1 base, with 4 bases between them. CDR3 residues: CASSLQNTGELFF. The CDR3 bases are TGTGCCAGCAGTTTACAGAACACCGGGGAGCTGTTTTTT.

The gene calls are TRBV19 and TRBJ1-5; TRBD1 might be the D (5 bases). Per the germline V gene, CDR1 is LNHDA and CDR2 is SQIVND (reference sequence). V was trimmed by 0 bases and J by 7 bases, leaving 7 bases between them. The length of the CDR3 is 13 residues. CDR3 nucleotide sequence: TGTGCCAGTAGTATAGAGCCAGGGCAGCCCCAGCATTTT. Translation gives CASSIEPGQPQHF. Complete variable domain (other parts from reference TRBV19 and TRBJ1-5): DGGITQSPKYLFRKEGQNVTLSCEQNLNHDAMYWYRQDPGQGLRLIYYSQIVNDFQKGDIAEGYSVSREKKESFPLTVTSAQKNPTAFYLCASSIEPGQPQHFGDGTRLSIL.

V and J are TRBV5-1 and TRBJ2-1, with D tentatively TRBD2 (6 bases). This CDR3 contains 17 residues. Germline V gene sequence: CDR1 SGHRS, CDR2 YFSETQ. The V end was cut by 4 bases, the J end by 7 bases, with 24 bases between. The CDR3 spells CASSLPGGTTGVNEQFF. The CDR3 nucleotides read TGCGCCAGCAGCCTACCCGGTGGGACCACGGGGGTTAATGAGCAGTTCTTC.

This clone was seen once. The chain has TRBV11-1 and TRBJ1-1; perhaps TRBD1 as D (5 bases). This CDR3 spans 15 amino acids. V lost 2 bases and J 3 bases, leaving 13 bases between the germline ends. The V gene's germline CDR1 is SGHAT and CDR2 FQDESV (reference sequence). This chain's CDR3 is CASSLFKSGDTEAFF. DNA of the CDR3: TGTGCCAGCAGCTTATTCAAATCGGGGGACACTGAAGCTTTCTTT.